A selection of T cell receptor beta chains follows, all from one sample in a study of T cells in Graves' hyperthyroidism and ophthalmopathy. TCRdb fed the multiplex PCR reads into MiXCR, producing one record per CDR3 protein. The repertoire consists of around 350,000 distinct CDR3 sequences, with about a fifth occurring once and the leading ten covering around 3.6%. Sequences were obtained from blood. The origin of the receptors is a woman aged 18-35 years with Graves' hyperthyroidism. The CDR3 runs from the conserved cysteine through the conserved F or W. D genes are given only for firm matches. Clone size is shown for a subset of rows, as once, few, many or a class of expanded clone.

d_call	v_call	j_call	clone_size	cdr3_aa	cdr3_nt
TRBD1	TRBV19	TRBJ1-1	-	CASNAITGGEVNTEAFF	TGTGCCAGTAATGCTATCACAGGGGGCGAGGTAAACACTGAAGCTTTCTTT
TRBD1	TRBV6-1	TRBJ1-5	many	CASSEFGTATNQPQHF	TGTGCCAGCAGTGAATTTGGGACAGCAACAAATCAGCCCCAGCATTTT
-	TRBV7-2	TRBJ2-5	-	CASSLRPQGETQYF	TGTGCCAGCAGCTTAAGGCCGCAGGGGGAGACCCAGTACTTC
-	TRBV30	TRBJ1-5	many	CAWSLEGPGPQHF	TGTGCCTGGAGTTTGGAAGGGCCAGGCCCCCAGCATTTT
TRBD1	TRBV7-2	TRBJ2-5	many	CASSLRTGTGETQYF	TGTGCCAGCAGCTTACGGACAGGGACGGGGGAGACCCAGTACTTC
-	TRBV5-4	TRBJ1-2	-	CASSSIEDGYTF	TGTGCCAGCAGCTCGATCGAGGATGGCTACACCTTC
-	TRBV3-1	TRBJ1-2	-	CASSQEVSSYTF	TGTGCCAGCAGCCAAGAGGTCAGCAGCTACACCTTC
-	TRBV29-1	TRBJ2-4	few	CSVTAVLAKNIQYF	TGCAGCGTTACAGCAGTTCTAGCCAAAAACATTCAGTACTTC
-	TRBV4-1	TRBJ2-7	few	CASSQGSGPIYEQYF	TGCGCCAGCAGCCAAGGGTCAGGTCCTATCTACGAGCAGTACTTC
-	TRBV27	TRBJ1-1	few	CASSPNGGRAFF	TGTGCCAGCAGCCCGAACGGGGGGCGGGCTTTCTTT
-	TRBV30	TRBJ1-5	many	CAWSGRQLNQPQHF	TGTGCCTGGAGTGGTCGACAGCTCAATCAGCCCCAGCATTTT
-	TRBV10-3	TRBJ1-5	many	CAISVGGVGNQPQHF	TGTGCCATCAGTGTCGGGGGGGTCGGCAATCAGCCCCAGCATTTT
TRBD2	TRBV20-1	TRBJ2-5	many	CSATLAGEETQYF	TGCAGTGCAACTCTAGCGGGGGAAGAGACCCAGTACTTC